This T cell receptor (beta chain) was obtained from a study of T cell responses to AZD1222 COVID-19 vaccine. Germline loops: CDR1 SGHRS, CDR2 YFSETQ. The CDR3 consists of 14 residues. The V segment lost 2 bases and the J segment 3 bases; nucleotides outside the gene matches: 1. Generated by immunoSEQ multiplex PCR, the TCRdb table keeps only in-frame clones and is missing some. The data contain tens of thousands of clones, roughly nine tenths of them singletons. The clonotype originates from an adult who received the AZD1222 COVID-19 vaccine. The V and J genes are TRBV5-1 and TRBJ2-1, with 8 bases matching TRBD1. The sequenced sample was peripheral blood, obtained 28 days after the second AZD1222 dose. The CDR3 nucleotides read TGCGCCAGCAGCTTAGGACAGGGCTACAATGAGCAGTTCTTC. Residues: CASSLGQGYNEQFF. The variable domain in full, with the rest retrieved from reference TRBV5-1 and TRBJ2-1, is KAGVTQTPRYLIKTRGQQVTLSCSPISGHRSVSWYQQTPGQGLQFLFEYFSETQRNKGNFPGRFSGRQFSNSRSEMNVSTLELGDSALYLCASSLGQGYNEQFFGPGTRLTVL.